This T cell receptor (beta chain) comes out of a study of blood T cell repertoires in COVID-19. Study summary: PBMCs, B-cell-depleted T cells, or T cells were the source of the cDNA or gDNA that made up the material.

The authors' processing: Estimation of nucleated cell counts relied on the amplification of reference gene primers. Here immunoSEQ multiplex PCR was the method, and the copy in TCRdb shows in-frame clones only, minus some. V, J and clone size were drawn from that table, and D and trimming were deduced from the DNA. The sample carries about 440,000 clones, 90% recorded once. This CDR3 has 17 amino acids. Trimming removed 3 bases from V and 0 bases from J; junction bases left unmatched: 6. CDR1 and CDR2 from the germline V gene are LGHDT and YNNKEL (reference sequence). Everyone who took part was about 18 to 90 years old, and they came from roughly 25 US areas. For recovered donors of Cohort 3, there were two negative PCRs, clearance, or symptom resolution.

The sequencing input was PBMCs or T cells enriched from blood (not recorded which). This receptor was identified in a man aged 18 to 29 who had recovered from COVID-19. The chain has TRBV3-1 (or the pseudogene TRBV3-2) and TRBJ1-1; TRBD1 aligns across 11 bases. This chain's CDR3 is CASSHPGQGALNTEAFF. In nucleotides, the CDR3 is TGTGCCAGCAGCCACCCCGGACAGGGGGCCCTGAACACTGAAGCTTTCTTT.